What follows describes a single T cell receptor (beta chain). The data were taken from a study of blood T cell repertoires in COVID-19. Study context: The origin of the acute and convalescent COVID-19 samples was the United States, Italy and Spain. PBMCs, B-cell-depleted T cells, or T cells provided the cDNA or gDNA that made up the material.

Assignment of participants to cohorts was predicated upon participant-reported clinical history. Authors' processing steps: From reference gene primer amplification, estimates of nucleated cell counts were derived. Assay used: immunoSEQ multiplex PCR; TCRdb lists only in-frame clones, some missing. D and trimming were read from the DNA, whereas the V and J calls and clone size are those reported in that table. The sample shows fewer than 350,000 clones, 89% of them seen only once. Germline CDR1 reads SGHTA; CDR2 reads FQGTGA. This CDR3 spans 15 amino acids. The V segment lost 5 bases and the J segment 1 base; nucleotides outside the gene matches: 6.

The V gene is TRBV7-3, the J gene TRBJ2-3; 7 bases map to TRBD2. Sequencing was done on a sample of PBMCs or T cells enriched from blood (not recorded which). This TCR was sampled from a man between 60 and 75 years old who had recovered from COVID-19. CDR3 loop: CASSPISGGTDTQYF. Written as DNA, the CDR3 is TGTGCCAGCAGCCCGATCAGCGGGGGCACAGATACGCAGTATTTT.